This TCR beta chain was observed in a study of cytomegalovirus exposure and HLA in healthy donors. Study in general: Out of about 410 genotyped donors, about 76% belonged to the Caucasian-associated ancestry cluster. Study results and caveats: The analysis excluded some indistinguishable V segments, including TRBV6-2 and TRBV6-3. Several of the most significant clusters appeared, in a later analysis, to be linked to common viral pathogens. Cytomegalovirus association was assigned to about 150 TCR beta chains.

As for this clone: Its antigen is not known.

The PCR ran on 60 Vbeta and 13 Jbeta primers. Produced via immunoSEQ multiplex PCR; TCRdb's table is partial and in-frame only. Among 150,000 to 200,000 clones listed, around 80% were seen once. This CDR3 is 15 amino acids long. Sequencing input: PBMCs. The clonotype was recovered from a male donor in good health and CMV-seropositive. The chain couples TRBV21-1 to TRBJ2-7; the D call TRBD2 from the table was never checked on the DNA. TRBV21-1 is a pseudogene. CDR3 DNA: TGTGCCAGCAGCCCAAGGGCGGGACCAGACTACGAGCAGTACTTC. Its translation is CASSPRAGPDYEQYF.